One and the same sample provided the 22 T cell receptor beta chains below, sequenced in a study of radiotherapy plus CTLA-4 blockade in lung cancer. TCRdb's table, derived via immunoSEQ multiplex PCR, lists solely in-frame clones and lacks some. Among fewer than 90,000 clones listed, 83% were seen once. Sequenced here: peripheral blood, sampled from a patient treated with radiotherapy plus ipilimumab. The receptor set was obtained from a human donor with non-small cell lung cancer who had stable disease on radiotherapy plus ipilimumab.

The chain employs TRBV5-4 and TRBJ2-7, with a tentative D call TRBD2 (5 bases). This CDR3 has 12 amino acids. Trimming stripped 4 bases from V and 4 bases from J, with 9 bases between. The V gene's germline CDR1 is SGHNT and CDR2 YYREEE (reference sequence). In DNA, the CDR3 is TGTGCCAGCAGCGGCCCGGGGTACGAGCAGTACTTC. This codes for CASSGPGYEQYF.

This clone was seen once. CDR3 in amino acids: CASSLRDRGRGNQPQHF. CDR3 DNA: TGTGCCAGCAGTTTACGGGACAGGGGACGGGGCAATCAGCCCCAGCATTTT. V gene TRBV28 combines with J gene TRBJ1-5; 10 bases match TRBD1. The V segment lost 2 bases and the J segment 2 bases; nucleotides outside the gene matches: 6. CDR3 length: 17 amino acids. CDR1 is MDHEN, CDR2 SYDVKM, per germline.

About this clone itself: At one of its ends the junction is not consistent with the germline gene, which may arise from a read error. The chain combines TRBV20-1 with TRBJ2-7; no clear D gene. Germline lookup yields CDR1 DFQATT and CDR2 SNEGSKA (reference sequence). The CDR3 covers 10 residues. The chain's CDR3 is CSAFKERQHF. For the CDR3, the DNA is TGCAGTGCGTTCAAGGAAAGGCAGCACTTC.

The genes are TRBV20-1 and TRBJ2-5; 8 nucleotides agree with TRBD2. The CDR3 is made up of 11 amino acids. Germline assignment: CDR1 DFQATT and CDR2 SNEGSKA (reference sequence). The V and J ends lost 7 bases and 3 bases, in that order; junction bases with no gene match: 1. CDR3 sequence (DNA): TGCAGTGTAGCGGGGAAAGAGACCCAGTACTTC. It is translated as CSVAGKETQYF.

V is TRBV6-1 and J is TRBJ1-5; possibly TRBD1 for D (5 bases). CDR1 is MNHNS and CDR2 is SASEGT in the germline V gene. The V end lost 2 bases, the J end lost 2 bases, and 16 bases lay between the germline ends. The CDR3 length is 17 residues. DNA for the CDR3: TGTGCCAGCAGTGAAACCCCGGGGGGAATCCGCAATCAGCCCCAGCATTTT. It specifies CASSETPGGIRNQPQHF.

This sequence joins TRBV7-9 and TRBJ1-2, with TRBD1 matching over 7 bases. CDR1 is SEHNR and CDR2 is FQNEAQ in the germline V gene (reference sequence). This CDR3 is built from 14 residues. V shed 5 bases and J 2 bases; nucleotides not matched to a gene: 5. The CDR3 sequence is CASSPLQGNYGYTF. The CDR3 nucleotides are TGTGCCAGCAGCCCCCTACAGGGGAACTATGGCTACACCTTC.

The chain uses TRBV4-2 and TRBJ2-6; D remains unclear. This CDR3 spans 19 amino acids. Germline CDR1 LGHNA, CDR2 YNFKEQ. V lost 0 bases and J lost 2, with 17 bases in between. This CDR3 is CASSQEPTSVRAGANVLTF. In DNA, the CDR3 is TGTGCCAGCAGCCAAGAGCCGACCTCCGTCCGGGCTGGGGCCAACGTCCTGACTTTC.

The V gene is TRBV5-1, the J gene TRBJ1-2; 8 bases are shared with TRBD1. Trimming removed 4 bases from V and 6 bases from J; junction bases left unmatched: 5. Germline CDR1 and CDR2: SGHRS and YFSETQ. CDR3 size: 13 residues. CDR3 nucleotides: TGCGCCAGCAGCCCCGGGACAGGCCATGGCTACACCTTC. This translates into CASSPGTGHGYTF.

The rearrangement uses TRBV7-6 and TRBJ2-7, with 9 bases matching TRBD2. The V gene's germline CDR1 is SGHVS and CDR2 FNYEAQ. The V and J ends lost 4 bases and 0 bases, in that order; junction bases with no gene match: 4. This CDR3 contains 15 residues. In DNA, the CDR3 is TGTGCCAGCAGCTCTCCGACTAGCGGCTCCTACGAGCAGTACTTC. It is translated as CASSSPTSGSYEQYF. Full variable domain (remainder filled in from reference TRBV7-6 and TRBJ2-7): GAGVSQSPRYKVTKRGQDVALRCDPISGHVSLYWYRQALGQGPEFLTYFNYEAQQDKSGLPNDRFSAERPEGSISTLTIQRTEQRDSAMYRCASSSPTSGSYEQYFGPGTRLTVT.

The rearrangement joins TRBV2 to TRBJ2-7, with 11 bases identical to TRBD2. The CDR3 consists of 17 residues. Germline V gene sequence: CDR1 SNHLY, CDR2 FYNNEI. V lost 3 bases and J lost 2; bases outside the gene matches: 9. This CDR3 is CASSDDSGRARAYEQYF. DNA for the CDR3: TGTGCCAGCAGTGACGATAGCGGGAGGGCCAGGGCCTACGAGCAGTACTTC.

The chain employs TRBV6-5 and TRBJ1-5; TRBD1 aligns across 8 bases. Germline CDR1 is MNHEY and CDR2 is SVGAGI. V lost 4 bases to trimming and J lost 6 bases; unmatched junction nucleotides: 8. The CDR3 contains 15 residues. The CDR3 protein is CASSSRQGKSQPQHF. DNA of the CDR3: TGTGCCAGCAGTTCACGACAGGGGAAGAGTCAGCCCCAGCATTTT.

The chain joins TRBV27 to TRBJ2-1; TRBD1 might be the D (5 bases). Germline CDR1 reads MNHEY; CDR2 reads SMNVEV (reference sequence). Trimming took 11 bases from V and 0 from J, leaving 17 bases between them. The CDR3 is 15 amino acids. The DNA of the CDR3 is TGTGCCTCCCTGAGTTTGGGGCGCTCCTACAATGAGCAGTTCTTC. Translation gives CASLSLGRSYNEQFF.

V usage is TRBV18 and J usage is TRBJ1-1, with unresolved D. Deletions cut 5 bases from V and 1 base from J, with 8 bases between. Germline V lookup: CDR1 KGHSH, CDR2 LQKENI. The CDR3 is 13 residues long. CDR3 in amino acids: CASSSQKNTEAFF. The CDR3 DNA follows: TGTGCCAGCTCATCACAAAAGAACACTGAAGCTTTCTTT. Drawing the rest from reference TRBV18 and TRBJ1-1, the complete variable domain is NAGVMQNPRHLVRRRGQEARLRCSPMKGHSHVYWYRQLPEEGLKFMVYLQKENIIDESGMPKERFSAEFPKEGPSILRIQQVVRGDSAAYFCASSSQKNTEAFFGQGTRLTVV.

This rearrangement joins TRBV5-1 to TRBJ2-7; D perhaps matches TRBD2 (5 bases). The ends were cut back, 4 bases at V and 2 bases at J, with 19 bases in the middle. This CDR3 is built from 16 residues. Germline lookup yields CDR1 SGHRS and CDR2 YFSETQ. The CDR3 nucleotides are TGCGCCAGCAGCACTGGGGAGCATATCATCCCCTACGAGCAGTACTTC. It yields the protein CASSTGEHIIPYEQYF.

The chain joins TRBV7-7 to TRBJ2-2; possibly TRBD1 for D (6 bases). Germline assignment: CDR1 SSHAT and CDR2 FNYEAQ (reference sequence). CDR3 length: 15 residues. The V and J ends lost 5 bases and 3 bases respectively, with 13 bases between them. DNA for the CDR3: TGTGCCAGCAGCCCACGACAGGACTACACCGGGGAGCTGTTTTTT. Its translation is CASSPRQDYTGELFF.

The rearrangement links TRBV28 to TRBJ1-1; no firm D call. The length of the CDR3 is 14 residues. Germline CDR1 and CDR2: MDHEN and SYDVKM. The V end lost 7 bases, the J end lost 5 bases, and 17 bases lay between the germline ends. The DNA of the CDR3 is TGTGCCAGCACCGATCTCGGAGGGTGGACTGAAGCTTTCTTT. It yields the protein CASTDLGGWTEAFF.

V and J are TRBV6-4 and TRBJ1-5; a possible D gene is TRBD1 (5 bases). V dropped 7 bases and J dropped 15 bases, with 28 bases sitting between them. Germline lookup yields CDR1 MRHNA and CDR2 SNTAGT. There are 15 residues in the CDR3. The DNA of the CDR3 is TGTGCCAGCAACCGGAAGAAACAGGCAGTGAGGATAGGGCATTTT. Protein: CASNRKKQAVRIGHF.

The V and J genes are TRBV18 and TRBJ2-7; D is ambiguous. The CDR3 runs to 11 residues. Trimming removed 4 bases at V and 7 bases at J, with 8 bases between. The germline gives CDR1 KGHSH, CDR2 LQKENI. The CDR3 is CASSLAGEQYF. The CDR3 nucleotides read TGTGCCAGCTCACTAGCTGGGGAGCAGTACTTC.

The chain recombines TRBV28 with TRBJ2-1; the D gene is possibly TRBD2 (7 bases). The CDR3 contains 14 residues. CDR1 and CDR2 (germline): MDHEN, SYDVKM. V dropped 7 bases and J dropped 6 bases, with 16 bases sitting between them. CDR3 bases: TGTGCCAGCAAACGGGGGGCGGGGAGCAATGAGCAGTTCTTC. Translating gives CASKRGAGSNEQFF. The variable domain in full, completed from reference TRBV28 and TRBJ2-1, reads DVKVTQSSRYLVKRTGEKVFLECVQDMDHENMFWYRQDPGLGLRLIYFSYDVKMKEKGDIPEGYSVSREKKERFSLILESASTNQTSMYLCASKRGAGSNEQFFGPGTRLTVL.

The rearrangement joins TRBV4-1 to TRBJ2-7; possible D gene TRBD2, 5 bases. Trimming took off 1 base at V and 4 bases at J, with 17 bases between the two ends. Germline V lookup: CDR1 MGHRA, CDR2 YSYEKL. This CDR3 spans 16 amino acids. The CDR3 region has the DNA TGCGCCAGCAGCCAAGTATGGGGAGCCCCGGGATACGAGCAGTACTTC. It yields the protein CASSQVWGAPGYEQYF.

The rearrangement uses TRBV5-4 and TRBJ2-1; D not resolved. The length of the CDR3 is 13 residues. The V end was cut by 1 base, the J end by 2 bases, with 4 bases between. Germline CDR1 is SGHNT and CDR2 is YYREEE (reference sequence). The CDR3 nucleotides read TGTGCCAGCAGCTTGACAGCCTACAATGAGCAGTTCTTC. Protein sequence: CASSLTAYNEQFF.

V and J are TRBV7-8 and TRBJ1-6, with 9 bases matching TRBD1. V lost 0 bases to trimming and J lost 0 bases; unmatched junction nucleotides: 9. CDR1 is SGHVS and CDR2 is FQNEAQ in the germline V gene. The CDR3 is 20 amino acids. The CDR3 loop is CASSLAAGTGTSSYNSPLHF. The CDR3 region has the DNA TGTGCCAGCAGCTTAGCGGCGGGGACAGGGACCAGCTCCTATAATTCACCCCTCCACTTT. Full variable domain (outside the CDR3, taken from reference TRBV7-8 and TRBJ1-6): GAGVSQSPRYKVAKRGQDVALRCDPISGHVSLFWYQQALGQGPEFLTYFQNEAQLDKSGLPSDRFFAERPEGSVSTLKIQRTQQEDSAVYLCASSLAAGTGTSSYNSPLHFGNGTRLTVT.